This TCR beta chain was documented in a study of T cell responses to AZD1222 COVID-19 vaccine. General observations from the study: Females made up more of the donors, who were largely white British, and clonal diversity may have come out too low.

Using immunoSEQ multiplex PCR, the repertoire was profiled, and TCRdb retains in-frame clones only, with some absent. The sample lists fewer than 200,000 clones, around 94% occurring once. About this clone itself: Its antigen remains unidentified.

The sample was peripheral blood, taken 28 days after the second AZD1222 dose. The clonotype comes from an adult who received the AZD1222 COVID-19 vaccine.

This CDR3 is CASSSRGDTGELFF. CDR3 sequence (DNA): TGTGCCAGCAGCTCGCGGGGGGACACCGGGGAGCTGTTTTTT. The chain is built from TRBV7-2 and TRBJ2-2; TRBD2 aligns across 8 bases. Germline CDR1 is SGHTA and CDR2 is FQGNSA. Trimming removed 4 bases from V and 3 bases from J; junction bases left unmatched: 1. This CDR3 contains 14 residues.